Listed below are T cell receptor beta chains from one sample, sequenced in a study of naive and memory T cell subsets. In TCRdb, the UMI-ligation and nested PCR reads were re-called with MiXCR into one record per CDR3 protein. The sample lists 140,000 to 150,000 distinct CDR3 sequences; around 15% were seen once. The specimen was naive CD4+ T cells from blood. The receptor source for this set is a human donor in good health. The CDR3 runs from the conserved cysteine through the conserved F or W. The order of the fields is CDR3 DNA, CDR3 protein, D gene, clone size, J gene, V gene. The D gene is left open where the match is weak. Clone size appears in some rows only: once, few, many, or a class for an expanded clone.

CDR3nt: TGTGCCAGCAGTTACATATCTGCCAGGAGGGGCCACGAGCAGTACTTC; CDR3aa: CASSYISARRGHEQYF; d_gene: -; abundance: -; j_gene: TRBJ2-7; v_gene: TRBV6-5
CDR3nt: TGTGCCAGCAGTTTATTACTGACAACGAGATATGGCTACACCTTC; CDR3aa: CASSLLLTTRYGYTF; d_gene: -; abundance: few; j_gene: TRBJ1-2; v_gene: TRBV12-3/TRBV12-4
CDR3nt: TGTGCCAGCAGCCAGTATTGTCGGGCGGACTACGAGCAGTACTTC; CDR3aa: CASSQYCRADYEQYF; d_gene: -; abundance: -; j_gene: TRBJ2-7; v_gene: TRBV4-2
CDR3nt: TGTGCCAGTAGTTTACAGATTTCCTACGAGCAGTACTTC; CDR3aa: CASSLQISYEQYF; d_gene: -; abundance: -; j_gene: TRBJ2-7; v_gene: TRBV19
CDR3nt: TGTGCCATCAGTGATGCCCAGGGCCAAGAGACCCAGTACTTC; CDR3aa: CAISDAQGQETQYF; d_gene: -; abundance: -; j_gene: TRBJ2-5; v_gene: TRBV10-3
CDR3nt: TGCAGCGTTGACTCGGGACAGCCCTACGAGCAGTACTTC; CDR3aa: CSVDSGQPYEQYF; d_gene: TRBD1; abundance: few; j_gene: TRBJ2-7; v_gene: TRBV29-1
CDR3nt: TGTGCCACCAGCAGAGGGGATACCTACTCCTACGAGCAGTACTTC; CDR3aa: CATSRGDTYSYEQYF; d_gene: -; abundance: few; j_gene: TRBJ2-7; v_gene: TRBV15
CDR3nt: TGCAGTGCTCTTCAAGAGACCCAGTACTTC; CDR3aa: CSALQETQYF; d_gene: -; abundance: -; j_gene: TRBJ2-5; v_gene: TRBV20-1
CDR3nt: TGCGCCAGCAGCCCGTTGACTAGCGGGAGGACAGATACGCAGTATTTT; CDR3aa: CASSPLTSGRTDTQYF; d_gene: TRBD2; abundance: -; j_gene: TRBJ2-3; v_gene: TRBV5-1
CDR3nt: TGTGCCAGTAGCTGGACTAGCGGATTAACAGATACGCAGTATTTT; CDR3aa: CASSWTSGLTDTQYF; d_gene: TRBD2; abundance: -; j_gene: TRBJ2-3; v_gene: TRBV19
CDR3nt: TGCGCCAGCAGCTTGTTCCAGCCCACAGATACGCAGTATTTT; CDR3aa: CASSLFQPTDTQYF; d_gene: -; abundance: -; j_gene: TRBJ2-3; v_gene: TRBV5-1
CDR3nt: TGTGCCAGCACCCGGATACAGGGCTACAATCAGCCCCAGCATTTT; CDR3aa: CASTRIQGYNQPQHF; d_gene: -; abundance: few; j_gene: TRBJ1-5; v_gene: TRBV28
CDR3nt: TGTGCCTGGAGTCCCTCGAGACGTGACGAGCAGTACTTC; CDR3aa: CAWSPSRRDEQYF; d_gene: -; abundance: -; j_gene: TRBJ2-7; v_gene: TRBV30
CDR3nt: TGTGCCACCAGTGAAGGCGGAAGCACAGATACGCAGTATTTT; CDR3aa: CATSEGGSTDTQYF; d_gene: -; abundance: few; j_gene: TRBJ2-3; v_gene: TRBV24-1
CDR3nt: TGTGCCAGCAACCCCGCTAGCTACAATGAGCAGTTCTTC; CDR3aa: CASNPASYNEQFF; d_gene: -; abundance: -; j_gene: TRBJ2-1; v_gene: TRBV6-1
CDR3nt: TGCGCCAGAGCTCATACGCAGTATTTT; CDR3aa: CARAHTQYF; d_gene: -; abundance: -; j_gene: TRBJ2-3; v_gene: TRBV5-1
CDR3nt: TGCAGCGTCGCCCTAGTTACAGATACGCAGTATTTT; CDR3aa: CSVALVTDTQYF; d_gene: -; abundance: many; j_gene: TRBJ2-3; v_gene: TRBV29-1
CDR3nt: TGTGCCAACCGACGGCCGTACTCCTACGAGCAGTACTTC; CDR3aa: CANRRPYSYEQYF; d_gene: -; abundance: few; j_gene: TRBJ2-7; v_gene: TRBV6-2/TRBV6-3